One sample yielded the 13 T cell receptor beta chains listed below, sequenced in a study of OX40 agonist ivuxolimab in advanced cancers. To prepare the library, the immunoSEQ multiplex PCR assay was applied. Drawn from immuneACCESS, this table holds only the in-frame rearrangements with V and J called that TCRdb kept. Clones are partly lost; checked studies trace under half to an unresolved V gene and leave the rest unexplained. The sample table contains tens of thousands of clones; only one count was recorded for 80% of them. Of the sample, 1.2% falls within the top ten clones. Sequencing used CD4+ or CD8+ T cells sorted from blood, obtained in a trial of the OX40 agonist ivuxolimab. Every receptor here comes from an adult with an advanced solid tumor such as melanoma, head and neck, liver or kidney cancer.

The rearrangement joins TRBV5-1 to TRBJ2-1, with 10 bases lining up with TRBD2. This CDR3 is 15 amino acids long. Germline V gives CDR1 SGHRS, CDR2 YFSETQ. V shed 1 base and J 6 bases; nucleotides not matched to a gene: 4. The CDR3 bases are TGCGCCAGCAGCTTGCAGCGGGGGGGCCCCAATGAGCAGTTCTTC. Its protein is CASSLQRGGPNEQFF.

The CDR3 DNA sequence: TGCGCCAGCAGCCCCCTCCCCCTCGGGACTAGCGGGGCCGATGAGCAGTTCTTC. Translation: CASSPLPLGTSGADEQFF. V is TRBV5-1 and J is TRBJ2-1, with 13 bases aligning to TRBD2. This CDR3 contains 18 residues. Germline CDR1 is SGHRS and CDR2 is YFSETQ. The V gene end was trimmed by 4 bases and the J gene end by 8 bases; junction bases not matched to a gene: 15.

The sample holds one count of this clone. This sequence joins TRBV5-1 and TRBJ1-4, with TRBD1 identical over 9 bases. CDR3 length equals 15 residues. CDR1 is SGHRS, CDR2 YFSETQ, per germline. J lost 6 bases, V lost 4 bases, and 7 bases had no gene match. CDR3 in amino acids: CASSLQQGADEKLFF. The DNA for the CDR3 is TGCGCCAGCAGCCTTCAACAGGGGGCTGATGAAAAACTGTTTTTT.

The chain recombines TRBV4-2 with TRBJ2-7; no reliable D call. Trimming stripped 0 bases from V and 7 bases from J, with 16 bases between. From germline, CDR1 is LGHNA and CDR2 YNFKEQ. This CDR3 has 15 amino acids. The chain's CDR3 is CASSQDESPLWEQYF. The CDR3 nucleotides read TGTGCCAGCAGCCAAGATGAGTCCCCCCTCTGGGAGCAGTACTTC.

This clone turned up a few times. V is TRBV7-8 and J is TRBJ1-2; D call uncertain. Germline V gives CDR1 SGHVS, CDR2 FQNEAQ. Between the trimmed V and J ends, which lost 5 bases and 2 bases, there was a span of 9 bases. The CDR3 sequence is 13 residues long. DNA of the CDR3: TGTGCCAGCAGCCCTGCAGCAAACTATGGCTACACCTTC. Translation gives CASSPAANYGYTF. Complete variable domain (other parts from reference TRBV7-8 and TRBJ1-2): GAGVSQSPRYKVAKRGQDVALRCDPISGHVSLFWYQQALGQGPEFLTYFQNEAQLDKSGLPSDRFFAERPEGSVSTLKIQRTQQEDSAVYLCASSPAANYGYTFGSGTRLTVV.

The CDR3 loop reads CASSKGHVNTEAFF. The CDR3 DNA reads as TGTGCCAGCAGCAAGGGACATGTGAACACTGAAGCTTTCTTT. The rearrangement uses TRBV7-2 and TRBJ1-1; TRBD1 might be the D (6 bases). This CDR3 is 14 amino acids long. Trimming removed 5 bases at V and 0 bases at J, with 10 bases between. The V gene's germline CDR1 is SGHTA and CDR2 FQGNSA.

V gene TRBV15 combines with J gene TRBJ1-2, with a tentative D call TRBD1 (6 bases). Trimming removed 0 bases at V and 5 bases at J, with 10 bases between. This CDR3 comprises 14 residues. CDR1 LNHNV and CDR2 YYDKDF come from the germline V gene (reference sequence). The CDR3 spells CATSRDRGQYGYTF. Written as DNA, the CDR3 is TGTGCCACCAGCAGAGATAGGGGACAATATGGCTACACCTTC.

The CDR3 loop is CASSSARTGVGGYTF. DNA of the CDR3: TGTGCCAGTAGTTCTGCGAGGACAGGGGTAGGCGGCTACACCTTC. This chain links TRBV19 with TRBJ1-2, with TRBD1 identical over 9 bases. V dropped 5 bases and J dropped 8; count of bases not matched to a gene: 12. Per the germline V gene, CDR1 is LNHDA and CDR2 is SQIVND (reference sequence). This CDR3 region has 15 residues.

The DNA of the CDR3 is TGTGCCAGCTCACTAACACAGGGTCAAGATGGCTACACCTTC. Translation gives CASSLTQGQDGYTF. The chain is built from TRBV18 and TRBJ1-2; TRBD1 might be the D (6 bases). The CDR3 has 14 residues. The V and J ends lost 4 bases and 6 bases respectively, with 15 bases between them. From germline, CDR1 is KGHSH and CDR2 LQKENI.

J is TRBJ2-7 and V is TRBV5-4; D unresolved. Trimming cost V 0 bases and J 1 base, with 8 bases left between them. The germline CDR1 and CDR2 sequences are SGHNT and YYREEE (reference sequence). This CDR3 contains 14 residues. The CDR3 sequence: CASSLAPTSYEQYF. The CDR3, as DNA: TGTGCCAGCAGCTTGGCGCCTACTTCCTACGAGCAGTACTTC.

This chain joins TRBV6-1 and TRBJ2-7, with 12 bases that match TRBD2. The CDR3 consists of 16 residues. Per the germline V gene, CDR1 is MNHNS and CDR2 is SASEGT. V lost 2 bases to trimming and J lost 3 bases; unmatched junction nucleotides: 5. As DNA, the CDR3 is TGTGCCAGCAGTGAAAGCCTAGCGGGGGGGCTCTACGAGCAGTACTTC. Protein product: CASSESLAGGLYEQYF.

The chain carries TRBV19 and TRBJ1-6; 8 nucleotides line up with TRBD1. The V segment lost 2 bases and the J segment 8 bases; nucleotides outside the gene matches: 5. This CDR3 has 15 amino acids. Germline V gene sequence: CDR1 LNHDA, CDR2 SQIVND (reference sequence). CDR3 sequence: CASSIMAGGYSPLHF. Here the CDR3 DNA reads TGTGCCAGTAGTATAATGGCAGGGGGCTATTCACCCCTCCACTTT.

The rearrangement uses TRBV11-2 and TRBJ1-2, with D possibly matching TRBD1 (5 bases). The germline V gene encodes CDR1 SGHAT and CDR2 FQNNGV. This CDR3 has 14 residues. Between the trimmed V and J ends, which lost 6 bases and 4 bases, there was a span of 15 bases. The DNA for the CDR3 is TGTGCCAGCAGTTCCACGACAGAACGCTATGGCTACACCTTC. Translation gives CASSSTTERYGYTF.